This entry concerns a single T cell receptor (beta chain). The data were obtained in a study of blood T cell repertoires in COVID-19. Study as a whole: COVID-19 samples from acute and convalescent phases originated in the United States, Italy and Spain.

The table came from immunoSEQ multiplex PCR; TCRdb's copy has only in-frame clones and leaves some out. The sample comprises approximately 53,000 clones, about 89% of which are singletons, and about 28% rests with the top ten. The CDR3 loop spans 15 amino acids. CDR1 and CDR2 from the germline V gene are MGHRA and YSYEKL. Trimming shortened V by 1 base and J by 6 bases, and 12 bases separated the two germline ends. This rearrangement joins TRBV4-1 to TRBJ2-2, with D perhaps matching TRBD1 (6 bases). The source of this sequence is a human donor in a cohort sampled during active COVID-19. What was sequenced was peripheral blood. The CDR3 loop reads CASSQAEQGPGELFF. Here the CDR3 DNA reads TGCGCCAGCAGCCAAGCGGAACAGGGTCCCGGGGAGCTGTTTTTT.